This is a list of T cell receptor beta chains from one sample in a study of PD-1 blockade in classical Hodgkin lymphoma. Assay: immunoSEQ multiplex PCR; the TCRdb copy retains only in-frame clones and omits some. The repertoire holds approximately 5,000 clones, with roughly 66% as singletons. The sequencing used peripheral blood mononuclear cells (PBMCs), collected before the second cycle of nivolumab. The receptors originated from a human donor with classical Hodgkin lymphoma. CDR3s include the opening cysteine and the closing phenylalanine or tryptophan. D genes are given only for firm matches. Size is stated for part of the rows, as once, few or many counts, or as a class when the clone is expanded.

d_call | j_call | v_call | clone_size | cdr3_aa | cdr3_nt
- | TRBJ1-1 | TRBV27 | - | CASRSPGGYTEAFF | TGTGCCAGCAGATCTCCGGGCGGATACACTGAAGCTTTCTTT
TRBD1 | TRBJ1-2 | TRBV5-1 | - | CASSFGQGGYGYTF | TGCGCCAGCAGCTTCGGACAGGGGGGCTATGGCTACACCTTC
- | TRBJ2-7 | TRBV5-1 | - | CASSSGRNYEQYF | TGCGCCAGCAGCAGTGGACGGAACTACGAGCAGTACTTC
- | TRBJ1-1 | TRBV2 | - | CASREGMAEAFF | TGTGCCAGCAGGGAAGGGATGGCTGAAGCTTTCTTT
TRBD1 | TRBJ1-6 | TRBV27 | - | CASSFGGRDRSSPLHF | TGTGCCAGCAGTTTCGGGGGACGGGACAGGTCTTCACCCCTCCACTTT
- | TRBJ2-6 | TRBV29-1 | - | CSVRGASIQSRANVLTF | TGCAGCGTTCGTGGTGCAAGCATACAAAGTCGGGCCAACGTCCTGACTTTC
- | TRBJ1-1 | TRBV7-9 | - | CASSLIQGSHTEAFF | TGTGCCAGCAGCTTAATACAGGGATCTCACACTGAAGCTTTCTTT
- | TRBJ1-6 | TRBV6-5 | - | CASSYSIGDSPLHF | TGTGCCAGCAGTTACTCGATCGGGGATTCACCCCTCCACTTT
- | TRBJ1-3 | TRBV6-5 | - | CASSYQVSGNTIYF | TGTGCCAGCAGTTACCAAGTCTCTGGAAACACCATATATTTT
TRBD1 | TRBJ2-2 | TRBV7-8 | - | CASIGQGRNTGELFF | TGTGCCAGCATCGGACAGGGGCGAAACACCGGGGAGCTGTTTTTT
TRBD1 | TRBJ2-7 | TRBV2 | medium-sized | CASSEQGALYEQYF | TGTGCCAGCAGTGAACAGGGGGCGCTTTACGAGCAGTACTTC
TRBD1 | TRBJ1-6 | TRBV7-2 | once | CASSLANLRQGTNSPLHF | TGTGCCAGCAGCTTAGCGAACCTAAGACAGGGGACGAATTCACCCCTCCACTTT
TRBD1 | TRBJ1-1 | TRBV29-1 | - | CSATTGKTEAFF | TGCAGCGCCACGACAGGGAAGACTGAAGCTTTCTTT
- | TRBJ1-1 | TRBV5-4 | - | CASSQQDTEAFF | TGTGCCAGCAGCCAACAGGACACTGAAGCTTTCTTT
TRBD2 | TRBJ2-4 | TRBV28 | - | CASSSRLAGAKNIQYF | TGTGCCAGCAGTTCAAGACTAGCGGGAGCCAAAAACATTCAGTACTTC
- | TRBJ1-2 | TRBV6-1 | - | CASRRRGLNYGYTF | TGTGCCAGCAGACGGCGGGGCCTAAACTATGGCTACACCTTC
TRBD2 | TRBJ2-1 | TRBV5-1 | - | CASTLLTSGRYNEQFF | TGCGCCAGCACCTTACTGACTAGCGGGAGATACAATGAGCAGTTCTTC
TRBD1 | TRBJ1-5 | TRBV30 | - | CAWSDRQGLGPQHF | TGTGCCTGGAGTGACCGACAGGGTTTAGGGCCCCAGCATTTT
TRBD1 | TRBJ2-3 | TRBV7-6 | - | CASSTGQGAKDTQYF | TGTGCCAGCAGCACCGGACAGGGGGCAAAAGATACGCAGTATTTT
- | TRBJ2-1 | TRBV2 | - | CASSESLYNEQFF | TGTGCCAGCAGTGAATCTCTGTACAATGAGCAGTTCTTC
- | TRBJ2-7 | TRBV5-4 | - | CASSLGKTYEQYF | TGTGCCAGCAGCTTGGGCAAGACCTACGAGCAGTACTTC
- | TRBJ2-2 | TRBV6-5 | - | CASRPMGTGELFF | TGTGCCAGCAGACCGATGGGGACTGGGGAGCTGTTTTTT
TRBD2 | TRBJ2-4 | TRBV4-2 | - | CASSQDIMGGRALQSLAKNIQYF | TGTGCCAGCAGCCAAGATATAATGGGCGGGAGGGCCCTCCAAAGCTTGGCCAAAAACATTCAGTACTTC
- | TRBJ2-7 | TRBV27 | - | CASSLGDHSYEQYF | TGTGCCAGCAGTTTAGGGGACCACTCCTACGAGCAGTACTTC
- | TRBJ1-2 | TRBV30 | - | CAWSVGTRYGYTF | TGTGCCTGGAGTGTCGGCACGCGGTATGGCTACACCTTC
- | TRBJ2-7 | TRBV4-2 | - | CASSLRISYEQYF | TGTGCCAGCAGCTTGCGGATCTCCTACGAGCAGTACTTC
- | TRBJ2-7 | TRBV4-1 | few | CASSRERTASYEQYF | TGCGCCAGCAGCCGAGAGAGGACGGCGAGCTACGAGCAGTACTTC
- | TRBJ2-3 | TRBV6-6 | - | CASSPGSLIQYF | TGTGCCAGCAGTCCGGGGAGTTTGATACAGTATTTT
- | TRBJ2-7 | TRBV7-2 | once | CASSLMEGVDSYEQYF | TGTGCCAGCAGTCTAATGGAGGGGGTCGACTCCTACGAGCAGTACTTC
- | TRBJ2-5 | TRBV9 | - | CASSGIPKETQYF | TGTGCCAGCAGCGGGATCCCGAAGGAGACCCAGTACTTC
TRBD1 | TRBJ2-1 | TRBV2 | medium-sized | CASKGQGGRNEQFF | TGTGCCAGCAAAGGACAGGGAGGAAGGAATGAGCAGTTCTTC
- | TRBJ2-7 | TRBV27 | - | CASSRGDGAYEQYF | TGTGCCAGCAGCCGCGGGGACGGAGCCTACGAGCAGTACTTC
TRBD2 | TRBJ2-7 | TRBV7-3 | few | CASSSQTSGKIYEQYF | TGTGCCAGCAGCTCCCAGACTAGCGGGAAGATCTACGAGCAGTACTTC
- | TRBJ1-5 | TRBV27 | - | CASSPGQTPIQPQHF | TGTGCCAGCAGCCCCGGACAGACTCCCATACAGCCCCAGCATTTT
- | TRBJ1-1 | TRBV9 | few | CASSTLSTEAFF | TGTGCCAGCAGTACCCTTAGTACTGAAGCTTTCTTT
TRBD1 | TRBJ2-5 | TRBV7-8 | - | CASSLEGQGKETQYF | TGTGCCAGCAGCTTAGAGGGACAGGGGAAAGAGACCCAGTACTTC
- | TRBJ2-1 | TRBV11-1 | medium-sized | CASSHNEQFF | TGTGCCAGCAGCCACAATGAGCAGTTCTTC
TRBD1 | TRBJ1-1 | TRBV9 | - | CASSVEPGGNTEAFF | TGTGCCAGCAGCGTAGAACCAGGGGGGAACACTGAAGCTTTCTTT
- | TRBJ2-7 | TRBV4-1 | - | CASSQERLAVYEQYF | TGCGCCAGCAGCCAAGAAAGACTGGCGGTCTACGAGCAGTACTTC
- | TRBJ1-2 | TRBV28 | few | CASSFSSNYGYTF | TGTGCCAGCAGTTTCAGCTCTAACTATGGCTACACCTTC
- | TRBJ1-1 | TRBV6-6 | - | CASSPRDYTEAFF | TGTGCCAGCAGTCCGAGGGACTACACTGAAGCTTTCTTT
- | TRBJ1-4 | TRBV18 | - | CASSPPAGVEEKLLF | TGTGCCAGCTCACCACCGGCGGGTGTAGAGGAAAAACTGCTTTTT
TRBD1 | TRBJ1-1 | TRBV5-6 | - | CASSQRPRDRVTEAFF | TGTGCCAGCAGCCAACGGCCGCGGGACAGGGTGACTGAAGCTTTCTTT
- | TRBJ2-7 | TRBV10-3 | few | CAIKAGTLNYEQYF | TGTGCCATCAAGGCCGGGACCCTAAACTACGAGCAGTACTTC
TRBD1 | TRBJ2-1 | TRBV4-3 | - | CASSQELGQGGGNEQFF | TGCGCCAGCAGCCAAGAGCTTGGACAGGGAGGAGGCAATGAGCAGTTCTTC
TRBD2 | TRBJ2-1 | TRBV19 | - | CASSSGSGEYNEQFF | TGTGCCAGTAGTAGTGGCAGCGGGGAGTACAATGAGCAGTTCTTC
- | TRBJ1-2 | TRBV7-2 | - | CASSLGTENYGYTF | TGTGCCAGCAGCTTAGGGACAGAAAACTATGGCTACACCTTC
- | TRBJ1-4 | TRBV28 | - | CASSPTGGRGEKLFF | TGTGCCAGCAGTCCCACCGGGGGCCGTGGGGAAAAACTGTTTTTT
- | TRBJ2-7 | TRBV5-1 | - | CASSFNLGRAGYEQYF | TGCGCCAGCAGCTTCAATCTAGGACGGGCCGGGTACGAGCAGTACTTC
- | TRBJ2-2 | TRBV6-4 | - | CASSELPSDTGELFF | TGTGCCAGCAGTGAACTTCCTTCAGACACCGGGGAGCTGTTTTTT
- | TRBJ2-5 | TRBV7-3 | - | CASSLTNGRGETQYF | TGTGCCAGCAGCTTAACGAATGGACGGGGGGAGACCCAGTACTTC
- | TRBJ2-1 | TRBV7-3 | - | CASSLDTGGVTEQFF | TGTGCCAGCAGCTTAGACACTGGAGGGGTAACTGAGCAGTTCTTC
- | TRBJ2-7 | TRBV28 | - | CASSLGTAGEQYF | TGTGCCAGCAGTTTGGGCACGGCGGGGGAGCAGTACTTC
- | TRBJ2-7 | TRBV13 | - | CASSLVVRGGYEQYF | TGTGCCAGCAGCTTAGTCGTTCGGGGCGGGTACGAGCAGTACTTC
- | TRBJ2-1 | TRBV5-7 | - | CASSLAAFRTTNEQFF | TGTGCCAGCAGCTTGGCGGCCTTTCGCACCACCAATGAGCAGTTCTTC